Shown below are 31 T cell receptor beta chains from a single sample sequenced in a study of response to subunit inactivated influenza vaccine. Using its own MiXCR run on the RT-PCR reads, TCRdb lists one record per CDR3 protein. Of a few hundred thousand distinct CDR3 sequences in the sample, 9.5% to 13% were seen once. The material sequenced was PBMCs from blood, taken 45 days after vaccination. These receptor sequences come from a man aged 45-65 years who received an inactivated influenza vaccine.

The chain combines TRBV6-2 or TRBV6-3 with TRBJ2-1, with TRBD1 matching over 7 bases. V shed 6 bases and J 0 bases; nucleotides not matched to a gene: 5. The CDR3 sequence is 15 residues long. Per the germline V gene, CDR1 is MNHEY and CDR2 is SVGEGT. The CDR3 reads CASRRDRFSYNEQFF. The CDR3 nucleotides are TGTGCCAGCAGAAGGGACAGATTCTCCTACAATGAGCAGTTCTTC.

This clonotype was recorded a few times. The chain carries TRBV28 and TRBJ1-5; D not certain. Trimming removed 5 bases at V and 3 bases at J, with 11 bases between. This CDR3 region has 14 residues. Germline V gene data show CDR1 as MDHEN and CDR2 as SYDVKM. Here the CDR3 reads CASSPIAVNQPQHF. CDR3 nucleotide sequence: TGTGCCAGCAGTCCCATTGCGGTCAATCAGCCCCAGCATTTT.

This clonotype has a handful of counts. The chain links TRBV4-2 to TRBJ2-3; D possibly corresponds to TRBD1 (6 bases). Looked up from germline, CDR1 is LGHNA and CDR2 is YNFKEQ. The CDR3 has 15 residues. The V end lost 1 base, the J end lost 2 bases, and 10 bases lay between the germline ends. The CDR3 reads CASSQGAGDTDTQYF. The DNA of the CDR3 is TGTGCCAGCAGCCAAGGGGCAGGGGACACAGATACGCAGTATTTT.

The sample holds a few counts of this clonotype. The chain employs TRBV25-1 and TRBJ2-6; TRBD1 aligns across 9 bases. The ends lost 5 bases at V and 0 bases at J; junction bases unmatched: 11. CDR1 and CDR2 (germline): MGHDK, SYGVNS. CDR3 length: 19 amino acids. CDR3 DNA: TGTGCCAGCAGTTCTCCCAGACAGGGGGGACCCTCTGGGGCCAACGTCCTGACTTTC. Its protein product is CASSSPRQGGPSGANVLTF.

V gene TRBV20-1 combines with J gene TRBJ2-4; 9 nucleotides match TRBD1. The CDR3 contains 17 residues. Germline values: CDR1 DFQATT, CDR2 SNEGSKA (reference sequence). Trimming removed 6 bases from V and 2 bases from J; junction bases left unmatched: 14. The CDR3 loop reads CSAGGQGRRVTKNIQYF. The CDR3, as DNA: TGCAGTGCGGGGGGACAGGGAAGGAGAGTCACCAAAAACATTCAGTACTTC.

The V and J genes are TRBV7-2 and TRBJ1-6; D is uncertain. This CDR3 is 16 amino acids long. Germline assignment: CDR1 SGHTA and CDR2 FQGNSA. Trimming took off 2 bases at V and 6 bases at J, with 14 bases between the two ends. The CDR3 region has the DNA TGTGCCAGCAGCTTATACCCCCGGGGAGGTAATTCACCCCTCCACTTT. Protein sequence: CASSLYPRGGNSPLHF.

This clonotype was seen only a few times. The chain is built from TRBV11-2 and TRBJ2-1; TRBD2 matches 12 bases. CDR1 is SGHAT and CDR2 is FQNNGV in the germline V gene. J lost 5 bases, V lost 2 bases, and 13 bases had no gene match. CDR3 length: 19 amino acids. In nucleotides, the CDR3 is TGTGCCAGCAGCTTACCTTCTTCACCTAGCGGGAGGGCTAACAATGAGCAGTTCTTC. Its protein is CASSLPSSPSGRANNEQFF.

DNA for the CDR3: TGTGCCAGCAGCTTGTACATACTAGTCGGTGAGCAGTTCTTC. Residues: CASSLYILVGEQFF. The rearrangement joins TRBV5-8 to TRBJ2-1; a weak D match, TRBD2 (5 bases). Germline-derived CDR1 and CDR2 are SGHTS and YDEGEE. V was shortened by 1 base and J by 9 bases, with 14 bases between the two germline ends. This CDR3 region has 14 residues. The full variable domain, completed using reference TRBV5-8 and TRBJ2-1, is EAGVTQSPTHLIKTRGQQATLRCSPISGHTSVYWYQQALGLGLQFLLWYDEGEERNRGNFPPRFSGRQFPNYSSELNVNALELEDSALYLCASSLYILVGEQFFGPGTRLTVL.

This clonotype has only a few counts. The genes are TRBV5-1 and TRBJ1-4, with D unresolved. The CDR3 is 17 residues long. Germline values: CDR1 SGHRS, CDR2 YFSETQ. V was cut by 0 bases and J by 8 bases, with 20 bases left in between. CDR3 coding DNA: TGCGCCAGCAGCTTGGAGGCGACTCCTGGAGTAGGCGAAAAACTGTTTTTT. Amino acids: CASSLEATPGVGEKLFF.

There are many counts of this clonotype. The rearrangement joins TRBV12-3 or TRBV12-4 to TRBJ2-3; D is perhaps TRBD1 (6 bases). This CDR3 is built from 14 residues. The V end was cut by 6 bases, the J end by 2 bases, with 12 bases between. The DNA of the CDR3 is TGTGCCAGCAGGGACAGCCGACCCACAGATACGCAGTATTTT. Translating it yields CASRDSRPTDTQYF.

The sample holds a few counts of this clonotype. This chain joins TRBV10-3 and TRBJ2-7, with 7 bases fitting TRBD2. CDR3 length: 13 residues. Per the germline V gene, CDR1 is ENHRY and CDR2 is SYGVKD. With 4 bases clipped from V and 5 bases from J, the junction kept 5 bases outside the gene matches. CDR3 protein: CAISGREPNEQYF. The DNA of the CDR3 is TGTGCCATCAGTGGGCGGGAGCCCAACGAGCAGTACTTC.

This clonotype was counted a few times. The V call is TRBV20-1, the J call TRBJ2-5; 7 nucleotides align to TRBD1. J lost 4 bases, V lost 0 bases, and 14 bases had no gene match. Germline CDR1 is DFQATT and CDR2 is SNEGSKA (reference sequence). This CDR3 is built from 17 residues. Written as DNA, the CDR3 is TGCAGTGCTAGAGATCCTCTGTCAGGGGGTTTGGGAGAGACCCAGTACTTC. It encodes CSARDPLSGGLGETQYF.

The rearrangement links TRBV5-5 to TRBJ2-7; the match to TRBD1 covers 8 bases. Germline CDR1 reads SGHKS; CDR2 reads YYEKEE (reference sequence). After removal of 6 bases from V and 3 bases from J, the junction contained 8 bases not matched to a gene. The CDR3 sequence is 14 residues long. The CDR3 sequence is CASTLTGGNYEQYF. The CDR3 bases are TGTGCCAGCACCTTAACAGGGGGTAACTACGAGCAGTACTTC.

This clonotype was counted a few times. The chain is built from TRBV24-1 and TRBJ2-5, with 7 positions matching TRBD1. The CDR3 totals 14 residues. The trim removed 12 bases at V and 2 bases at J, leaving 11 bases unmatched. From germline, CDR1 is KGHDR and CDR2 SFDVKD. CDR3 region: CASSGRGSQETQYF. The CDR3 DNA reads as TGTGCCTCCTCCGGCAGGGGGAGTCAAGAGACCCAGTACTTC.

Ten or more counts support this clonotype. This chain connects TRBV7-9 to TRBJ2-5; 7 positions match TRBD2. V lost 5 bases, J lost 1 base, and 4 bases stayed unmatched. CDR3 length: 14 amino acids. Germline V gene data show CDR1 as SEHNR and CDR2 as FQNEAQ (reference sequence). The CDR3: CASSRRGVQETQYF. CDR3 sequence (DNA): TGTGCCAGCAGCCGTCGGGGGGTCCAAGAGACCCAGTACTTC.

V gene TRBV9 combines with J gene TRBJ2-2; D not certain. V was trimmed by 4 bases and J by 4 bases, leaving 17 bases between them. Germline values: CDR1 SGDLS, CDR2 YYNGEE. This CDR3 has 16 residues. The CDR3 DNA follows: TGTGCCAGCAGCCTGCTCGCCACTCCTGTCACCGGGGAGCTGTTTTTT. Translating gives CASSLLATPVTGELFF.

This clonotype was recorded a few times. The chain is built from TRBV20-1 and TRBJ2-2; D gene uncertain. The CDR3 consists of 16 residues. Trimming removed 0 bases at V and 3 bases at J, with 14 bases between. Per germline, CDR1 DFQATT and CDR2 SNEGSKA (reference sequence). The CDR3 DNA is TGCAGTGCTAGAGATCGGATCGTTAGTTACACCGGGGAGCTGTTTTTT. Protein: CSARDRIVSYTGELFF.

This clonotype has a handful of counts. The chain employs TRBV9 and TRBJ2-7; D not certain. Germline loops: CDR1 SGDLS, CDR2 YYNGEE. With 0 bases removed from V and 6 bases from J, the gap between germline ends came to 10 bases. CDR3 length equals 13 residues. The CDR3 spells CASSVGLDGEQYF. The CDR3 DNA reads TGTGCCAGCAGCGTAGGTCTAGATGGCGAGCAGTACTTC. Full variable domain (remainder filled in from reference TRBV9 and TRBJ2-7): DSGVTQTPKHLITATGQRVTLRCSPRSGDLSVYWYQQSLDQGLQFLIQYYNGEERAKGNILERFSAQQFPDLHSELNLSSLELGDSALYFCASSVGLDGEQYFGPGTRLTVT.

The chain uses TRBV7-9 and TRBJ1-6; D is undetermined. Germline assignment: CDR1 SEHNR and CDR2 FQNEAQ (reference sequence). This CDR3 is built from 13 residues. V lost 5 bases and J 14 bases, leaving 16 bases between the germline ends. This CDR3 is CASSPIPEMALHF. In DNA form, the CDR3 reads TGTGCCAGCAGCCCTATCCCCGAAATGGCCCTCCACTTT.

The sample holds a few counts of this clonotype. This chain connects TRBV7-2 to TRBJ2-5; D assignment may be TRBD1 or TRBD2 (5 bases each). Trimming removed 5 bases at V and 1 base at J, with 14 bases between. CDR3 size: 15 residues. In germline, CDR1 is SGHTA, CDR2 FQGNSA. CDR3: CASSQQRGSQETQYF. In nucleotides, the CDR3 is TGTGCCAGCAGCCAACAGAGGGGCTCCCAAGAGACCCAGTACTTC.

This clonotype has a count of ten or more. This sequence joins TRBV30 and TRBJ2-4; 8 positions agree with TRBD2. The CDR3 has 14 amino acids. V gave up 0 bases and J gave up 7 bases; unmatched junction bases: 5. Germline CDR1 GTSNPN, CDR2 SVGIG (reference sequence). In nucleotides, the CDR3 is TGTGCCTGGAGTGTAGGGACTAGTCTGAACATTCAGTACTTC. Encoded protein: CAWSVGTSLNIQYF.

The chain is built from TRBV5-1 and TRBJ2-2; weak D call: TRBD2 (5 bases). Per the germline V gene, CDR1 is SGHRS and CDR2 is YFSETQ. The CDR3 runs 15 residues. The V gene lost 7 bases and the J gene lost 2 bases, with 15 bases spanning the gap. CDR3 coding DNA: TGCGCCAGCGCGGGCGTGGGGAGAAACACCGGGGAGCTGTTTTTT. Protein sequence: CASAGVGRNTGELFF.

The rearrangement links TRBV5-1 to TRBJ2-5; TRBD1 matches 8 bases. This CDR3 comprises 16 residues. Germline loops: CDR1 SGHRS, CDR2 YFSETQ. The V segment lost 4 bases and the J segment 4 bases; nucleotides outside the gene matches: 12. CDR3 coding DNA: TGCGCCAGCAGCCGGGGACAGGCCGGGCAAGTAGAGACCCAGTACTTC. Amino acid sequence: CASSRGQAGQVETQYF.

This clonotype came up many times. The chain recombines TRBV7-2 with TRBJ2-1, with 9 bases lining up with TRBD1. After removal of 0 bases from V and 8 bases from J, the junction contained 8 bases not matched to a gene. Germline CDR1 reads SGHTA; CDR2 reads FQGNSA. The CDR3 spans 16 residues. The CDR3 sequence: CASSLAQGQGPHEQFF. As DNA, the CDR3 is TGTGCCAGCAGCTTAGCGCAGGGACAGGGCCCCCATGAGCAGTTCTTC.

The chain couples TRBV12-3 or TRBV12-4 to TRBJ2-1; no clear D. The CDR3 sequence is 12 residues long. Trimming shortened V by 3 bases and J by 8 bases, and 8 bases separated the two germline ends. The CDR3 reads CASSLLQYEQFF. CDR3 nucleotide sequence: TGTGCCAGCAGTTTGTTACAGTATGAGCAGTTCTTC.

This clonotype was counted at least ten times. This sequence joins TRBV20-1 and TRBJ1-2, with TRBD1 matching over 8 bases. With 7 bases clipped from V and 8 bases from J, the junction kept 12 bases outside the gene matches. The CDR3 is 13 amino acids. Germline V lookup: CDR1 DFQATT, CDR2 SNEGSKA (reference sequence). CDR3 in DNA: TGCAGTGTTCCTGACAGGGGAGTCTACGGCTACACCTTC. As protein: CSVPDRGVYGYTF.

This clonotype occurred many times. V gene TRBV28 combines with J gene TRBJ2-1, with no clear D. CDR3 length: 14 amino acids. The V end was cut by 7 bases, the J end by 1 base, with 11 bases between. The germline CDR1 and CDR2 sequences are MDHEN and SYDVKM. The CDR3 here is CASTLLRSYNEQFF. The DNA of the CDR3 is TGTGCCAGCACGCTCCTCCGATCCTACAATGAGCAGTTCTTC.

The chain recombines TRBV20-1 with TRBJ1-5; D unresolved. Germline V CDR1 and CDR2: DFQATT, SNEGSKA (reference sequence). V was clipped by 3 bases and J by 0 bases, with 3 bases between them. There are 12 residues in the CDR3. CDR3 nucleotides: TGCAGTGCTAGCTCTAGCAATCAGCCCCAGCATTTT. Its translation is CSASSSNQPQHF.

This clonotype was detected many times. The rearrangement uses TRBV6-5 and TRBJ2-2; 7 nucleotides match TRBD2. The germline V gene encodes CDR1 MNHEY and CDR2 SVGAGI. This CDR3 contains 17 residues. V shed 3 bases and J 2 bases; nucleotides not matched to a gene: 9. The CDR3 DNA reads TGTGCCAGCAGTTATGGGGTCGGCGGGGGTAACACCGGGGAGCTGTTTTTT. Its protein is CASSYGVGGGNTGELFF.

The V gene is TRBV20-1, the J gene TRBJ2-5, with 9 nucleotides matching TRBD2. CDR3 length: 15 amino acids. Germline V gene data show CDR1 as DFQATT and CDR2 as SNEGSKA (reference sequence). V was pared by 0 bases and J by 3 bases, with 5 bases of the junction left unmatched. The CDR3 here is CSARDGTSPKETQYF. In DNA form, the CDR3 reads TGCAGTGCTAGAGATGGGACTAGCCCCAAAGAGACCCAGTACTTC.

The sample holds a few counts of this clonotype. The CDR3 nucleotides read TGTGCCAGCCACCCCGGGGGGTCCACAGATACGCAGTATTTT. Translating gives CASHPGGSTDTQYF. V usage is TRBV6-1 and J usage is TRBJ2-3, with 7 positions matching TRBD2. CDR3 length equals 14 residues. Unmatched junction bases numbered 7, after V lost 8 bases and J lost 2 bases. Germline CDR1 reads MNHNS; CDR2 reads SASEGT.